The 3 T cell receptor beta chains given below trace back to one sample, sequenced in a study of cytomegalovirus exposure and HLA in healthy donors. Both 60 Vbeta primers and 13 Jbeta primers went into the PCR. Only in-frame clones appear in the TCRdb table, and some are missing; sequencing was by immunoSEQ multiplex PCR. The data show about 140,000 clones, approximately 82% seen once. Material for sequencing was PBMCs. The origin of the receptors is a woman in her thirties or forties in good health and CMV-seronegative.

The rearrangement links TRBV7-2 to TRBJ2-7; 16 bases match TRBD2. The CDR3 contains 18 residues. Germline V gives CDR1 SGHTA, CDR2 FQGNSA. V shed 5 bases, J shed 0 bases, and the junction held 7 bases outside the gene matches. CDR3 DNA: TGTGCCAGCAGCCCGGAGGGACTAGCGGGGGGGGTCTCCTACGAGCAGTACTTC. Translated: CASSPEGLAGGVSYEQYF.

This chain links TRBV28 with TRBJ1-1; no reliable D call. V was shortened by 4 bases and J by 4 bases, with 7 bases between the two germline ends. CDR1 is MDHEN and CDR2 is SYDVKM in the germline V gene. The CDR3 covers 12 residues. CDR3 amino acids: CASSYDSTEAFF. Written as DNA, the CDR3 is TGTGCCAGCAGTTACGATAGCACTGAAGCTTTCTTT.

CDR3 sequence: CASSESGVYEQYF. The CDR3, as DNA: TGTGCCAGCAGCGAGAGCGGGGTCTACGAGCAGTACTTC. J is TRBJ2-7 and V is TRBV4-2, with 7 bases fitting TRBD2. The CDR3 has 13 amino acids. Germline values: CDR1 LGHNA, CDR2 YNFKEQ. Losses at the gene ends were 5 bases for V and 3 bases for J; bases not matched to a gene: 4.